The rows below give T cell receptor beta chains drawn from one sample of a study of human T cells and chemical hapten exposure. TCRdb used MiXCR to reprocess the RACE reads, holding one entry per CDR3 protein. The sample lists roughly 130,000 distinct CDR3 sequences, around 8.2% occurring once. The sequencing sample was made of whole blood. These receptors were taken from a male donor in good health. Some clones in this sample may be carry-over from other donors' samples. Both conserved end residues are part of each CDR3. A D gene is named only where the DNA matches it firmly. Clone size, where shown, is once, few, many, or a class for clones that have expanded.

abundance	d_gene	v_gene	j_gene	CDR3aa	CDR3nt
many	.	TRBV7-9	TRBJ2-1	CASSPGTNNEQFF	TGTGCCAGCAGCCCTGGGACGAACAATGAGCAGTTCTTC
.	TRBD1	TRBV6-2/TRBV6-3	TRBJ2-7	CASTFGDRAYEQYF	TGTGCCAGCACCTTCGGGGACAGGGCCTACGAGCAGTACTTC
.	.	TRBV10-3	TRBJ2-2	CAISVTTDYNTGELFF	TGTGCCATCAGCGTCACGACAGACTATAACACCGGGGAGCTGTTTTTT
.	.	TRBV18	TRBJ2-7	CASSPDSSASYEQYF	TGTGCCAGCTCGCCCGACAGCTCAGCCTCCTACGAGCAGTACTTC
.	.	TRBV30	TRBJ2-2	CAWSSRSNTGELFF	TGTGCCTGGAGTAGCAGGTCCAACACCGGGGAGCTGTTTTTT
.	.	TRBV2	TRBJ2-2	CASSGWGQGDQNTGELFF	TGTGCCAGCAGTGGATGGGGGCAGGGCGATCAAAACACCGGGGAGCTGTTTTTT
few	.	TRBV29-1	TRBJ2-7	CSVEEGSALGEQYF	TGCAGCGTTGAAGAGGGGTCAGCCTTGGGCGAGCAGTACTTC
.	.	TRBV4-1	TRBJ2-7	CASSQDSAEAYEQYF	TGCGCCAGCAGCCAAGATTCAGCGGAGGCCTACGAGCAGTACTTC
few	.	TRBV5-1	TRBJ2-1	CASSLNPTGSYNEQFF	TGCGCCAGCAGCTTGAACCCGACAGGCTCCTACAATGAGCAGTTCTTC
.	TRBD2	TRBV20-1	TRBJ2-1	CSARSSGYNEQFF	TGCAGTGCTAGATCTAGCGGCTACAATGAGCAGTTCTTC
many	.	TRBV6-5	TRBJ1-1	CASSYASDANTEAFF	TGTGCCAGCAGTTACGCGTCCGACGCGAACACTGAAGCTTTCTTT
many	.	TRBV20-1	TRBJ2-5	CSASSPEETQYF	TGCAGTGCTTCCTCCCCAGAAGAGACCCAGTACTTC
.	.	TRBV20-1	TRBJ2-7	CSARDRHGSDHYEQYF	TGCAGTGCTAGAGATCGTCACGGGAGTGATCACTACGAGCAGTACTTC
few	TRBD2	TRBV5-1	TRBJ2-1	CASSHGRALLEGEQFF	TGCGCCAGCAGCCACGGGAGGGCCCTTTTGGAGGGTGAGCAGTTCTTC